This T cell receptor (beta chain) was recovered during a study of shared clonotypes between healthy human individuals. As concerns this clone: Antigen unknown.

Study-level results: Lower generation probabilities were found for non-shared clonotypes than for those shared by all four donors.

Replicate PCRs run on sorted subsets employed approximately 0.2 ug DNA, roughly 30,000 T cell genomes. Here immunoSEQ multiplex PCR was the method, and the copy in TCRdb shows in-frame clones only, minus some. The profile covers 1.5 million to 2.5 million clones, with about 94% appearing a single time and more than 0.95% taken by the ten largest. Germline V gene data show CDR1 as SGDLS and CDR2 as YYNGEE. CDR3 length: 15 amino acids. The trim removed 5 bases at V and 3 bases at J, leaving 7 bases unmatched. Naive CD8 cells, CD45RO-negative and positively selected for CCR7, excluded terminally differentiated effector memory CD45RA+ cells.

This sequence joins TRBV9 and TRBJ1-1, with 10 bases identical to TRBD1. Sample: naive CD8+ T cells sorted from blood. The TCR sequence derives from a man younger than 35 in good health. The CDR3 reads CASSPFDRGHTEAFF. The CDR3 DNA sequence: TGTGCCAGCAGTCCTTTCGACAGGGGGCACACTGAAGCTTTCTTT. Full variable domain (rest looked up from reference TRBV9 and TRBJ1-1): DSGVTQTPKHLITATGQRVTLRCSPRSGDLSVYWYQQSLDQGLQFLIQYYNGEERAKGNILERFSAQQFPDLHSELNLSSLELGDSALYFCASSPFDRGHTEAFFGQGTRLTVV.